This paragraph reports one TCR beta chain. The antigen is unknown. Germline V gene data show CDR1 as SQVTM and CDR2 as ANQGSEA. The V and J ends lost 4 bases and 0 bases respectively, with 10 bases between them. This CDR3 is built from 13 residues. The data stem from a study of T cell responses to AZD1222 COVID-19 vaccine. The study's findings and limits: Just a handful of AZD1222 recipients were seropositive at baseline. Spike-specific TCR breadth and depth went up after people got two AZD1222 doses. Spike-spanning, vaccine-associated CD4 TCRs were dominant at 160-218 and 743-854. Targets within unmutated variant regions were reportedly found for nearly half of spike-specific TCRs.

The repertoire was sequenced with immunoSEQ multiplex PCR; TCRdb's copy has only in-frame clones and lacks some. This table holds nearly 200,000 clones, approximately 94% found once. Material: peripheral blood, obtained 28 days after the second AZD1222 dose. The sequence came from an adult who received the AZD1222 COVID-19 vaccine. The gene calls are TRBV29-1 and TRBJ2-7; D might be TRBD2 (5 bases). DNA of the CDR3: TGCAGCGTTGCGGAGGAACACTCCTACGAGCAGTACTTC. Its protein is CSVAEEHSYEQYF.